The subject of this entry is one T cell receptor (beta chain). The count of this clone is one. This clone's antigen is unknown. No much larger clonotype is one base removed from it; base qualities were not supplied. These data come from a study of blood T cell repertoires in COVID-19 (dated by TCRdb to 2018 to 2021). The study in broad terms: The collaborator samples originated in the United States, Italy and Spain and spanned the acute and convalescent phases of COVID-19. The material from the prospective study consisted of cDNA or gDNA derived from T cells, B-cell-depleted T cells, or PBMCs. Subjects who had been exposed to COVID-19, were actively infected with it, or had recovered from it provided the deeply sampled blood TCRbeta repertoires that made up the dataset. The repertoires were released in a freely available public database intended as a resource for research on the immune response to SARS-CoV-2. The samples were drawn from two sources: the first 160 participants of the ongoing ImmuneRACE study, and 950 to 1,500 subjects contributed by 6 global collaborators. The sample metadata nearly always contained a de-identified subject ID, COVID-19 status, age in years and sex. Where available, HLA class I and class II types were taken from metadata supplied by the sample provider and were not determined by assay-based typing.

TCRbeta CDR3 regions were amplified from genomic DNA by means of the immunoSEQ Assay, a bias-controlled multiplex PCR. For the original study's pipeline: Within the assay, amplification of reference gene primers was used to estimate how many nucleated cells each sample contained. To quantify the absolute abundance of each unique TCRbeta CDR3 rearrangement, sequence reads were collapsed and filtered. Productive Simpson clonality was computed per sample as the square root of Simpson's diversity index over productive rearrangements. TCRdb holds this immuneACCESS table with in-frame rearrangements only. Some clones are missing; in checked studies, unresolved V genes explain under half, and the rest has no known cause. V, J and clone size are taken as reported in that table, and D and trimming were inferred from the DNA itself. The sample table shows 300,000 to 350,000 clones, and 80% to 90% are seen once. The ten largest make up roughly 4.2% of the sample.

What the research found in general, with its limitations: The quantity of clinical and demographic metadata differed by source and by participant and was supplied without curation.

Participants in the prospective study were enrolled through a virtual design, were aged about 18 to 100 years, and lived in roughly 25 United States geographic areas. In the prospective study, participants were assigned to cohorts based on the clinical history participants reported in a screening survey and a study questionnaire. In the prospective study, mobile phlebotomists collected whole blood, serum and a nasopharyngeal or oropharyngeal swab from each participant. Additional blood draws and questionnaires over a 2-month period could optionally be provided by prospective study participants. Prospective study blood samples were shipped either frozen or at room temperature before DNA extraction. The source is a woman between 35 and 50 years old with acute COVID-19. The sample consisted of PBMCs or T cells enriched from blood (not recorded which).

The CDR3 sequence is CASSPDPLQGCNQPQHF. In nucleotide form, the sequence is TGTGCCAGCAGCCCCGACCCACTACAGGGGTGCAATCAGCCCCAGCATTTT. The chain employs TRBV3-1 (or the pseudogene TRBV3-2) and TRBJ1-5, with 7 bases aligning to TRBD1. Unmatched junction bases come to 11, with V trimmed by 4 bases and J by 2 bases. Measured from the cysteine to the phenylalanine, the CDR3 is 17 residues long. Just CDR3 DNA is preserved here, 51 bases in frame from base 1. Sequences LGHDT (CDR1) and YNNKEL (CDR2) are obtained from the germline V gene (reference sequence).